Shown below are 27 T cell receptor beta chains from a single sample sequenced in a study of blood T cell repertoires in COVID-19. Data came from immunoSEQ multiplex PCR; TCRdb stores just in-frame clones and leaves some out. The sample yields tens of thousands of clones, around 87% seen once. The sample taken for sequencing was peripheral blood. Every receptor here comes from a man in his sixties with acute or convalescent COVID-19.

The V call is TRBV12-3 or TRBV12-4, the J call TRBJ2-3; 7 nucleotides agree with TRBD2. V was clipped by 2 bases and J by 11 bases; unmatched bases: 7. The CDR3 length is 13 residues. CDR3 residues: CASSLSTGRVQYF. CDR3 nucleotides: TGTGCCAGCAGTTTATCGACGGGGAGGGTGCAGTATTTT.

The chain uses TRBV4-3 and TRBJ1-2, with D unresolved. CDR3 length: 14 residues. The germline V gene encodes CDR1 LGHNA and CDR2 YSLEER. V lost 4 bases and J 2 bases, leaving 11 bases between the germline ends. The CDR3 loop reads CASSPLAGNYGYTF. Written as DNA, the CDR3 is TGCGCCAGCAGCCCCCTGGCCGGGAACTATGGCTACACCTTC.

This clone came up once. J is TRBJ2-3 and V is TRBV24-1; D ambiguous. CDR1 and CDR2 from the germline V gene are KGHDR and SFDVKD. The V end lost 3 bases, the J end lost 1 base, and 13 bases lay between the germline ends. The CDR3 is made up of 16 amino acids. In nucleotides, the CDR3 is TGTGCCACCAGTGATGATTCGACCGCGGGCACAGATACGCAGTATTTT. It encodes CATSDDSTAGTDTQYF.

The chain links TRBV5-1 to TRBJ1-5, with D possibly TRBD1 on 5 matching bases. Germline CDR1 is SGHRS and CDR2 is YFSETQ. The CDR3 contains 15 residues. V lost 0 bases to trimming and J lost 9 bases, with 16 bases between them. CDR3 nucleotides: TGCGCCAGCAGCTTGGCGGGATTGAGCGGGGGGCCCCAGCATTTT. It codes for CASSLAGLSGGPQHF.

This clone occurred once. The genes are TRBV4-1 and TRBJ1-6, with TRBD1 identical over 7 bases. The CDR3 covers 17 residues. Germline V lookup: CDR1 MGHRA, CDR2 YSYEKL. Germline trimming cut 8 bases from V and 0 bases from J; bases unmatched to any gene: 10. The CDR3 loop reads CASRRGQASSYNSPLHF. CDR3 coding DNA: TGCGCCAGCCGAAGAGGACAGGCCAGCTCCTATAATTCACCCCTCCACTTT.

This clone was seen a few times. The J gene is TRBJ2-7, the V gene TRBV15; D is uncertain. CDR3 length equals 13 residues. With 0 bases removed from V and 1 base from J, the gap between germline ends came to 4 bases. Looked up from germline, CDR1 is LNHNV and CDR2 is YYDKDF (reference sequence). CDR3 nucleotide sequence: TGTGCCACCAGCAGAGATAGATCCTACGAGCAGTACTTC. Amino acids: CATSRDRSYEQYF.

This chain uses TRBV19 with TRBJ1-1; 7 positions agree with TRBD1. In germline, CDR1 is LNHDA, CDR2 SQIVND (reference sequence). Trimming took 7 bases from V and 3 from J; bases not matched to a gene: 17. The CDR3 has 17 amino acids. The CDR3 DNA reads TGTGCCAGTACGGCCCCTCAGGGGGTCGGTCGATACACTGAAGCTTTCTTT. The encoded protein is CASTAPQGVGRYTEAFF.

This chain links TRBV18 with TRBJ1-1; perhaps TRBD1 as D (6 bases). The V and J ends lost 0 bases and 1 base respectively, with 12 bases between them. The CDR3 runs 16 residues. CDR1 KGHSH and CDR2 LQKENI come from the germline V gene. The CDR3 here is CASSPPGAGENTEAFF. CDR3 sequence (DNA): TGTGCCAGCTCACCACCGGGGGCAGGGGAGAACACTGAAGCTTTCTTT.

The chain recombines TRBV7-2 with TRBJ2-3, with D possibly being TRBD2 (6 bases). Per germline, CDR1 SGHTA and CDR2 FQGNSA. This CDR3 has 15 residues. The V end was cut by 3 bases, the J end by 1 base, with 11 bases between. Here the CDR3 reads CASSFGDLGTDTQYF. The CDR3, as DNA: TGTGCCAGCAGCTTTGGGGACTTGGGCACAGATACGCAGTATTTT.

The genes are TRBV18 and TRBJ1-4, with TRBD1 identical over 9 bases. The CDR3 runs 15 residues. The V gene's germline CDR1 is KGHSH and CDR2 LQKENI. The trim removed 4 bases at V and 7 bases at J, leaving 7 bases unmatched. The CDR3 DNA follows: TGTGCCAGCTCACTCCCAGGACAGGGGAGTGAAAAACTGTTTTTT. It translates to CASSLPGQGSEKLFF. The entire variable domain, with the rest obtained from reference TRBV18 and TRBJ1-4, is as follows: NAGVMQNPRHLVRRRGQEARLRCSPMKGHSHVYWYRQLPEEGLKFMVYLQKENIIDESGMPKERFSAEFPKEGPSILRIQQVVRGDSAAYFCASSLPGQGSEKLFFGSGTQLSVL.

This chain uses TRBV27 with TRBJ1-5; D may be TRBD1 (6 bases). Germline CDR1 is MNHEY and CDR2 is SMNVEV (reference sequence). V lost 1 base, J lost 4 bases, and 14 bases lay in between. The CDR3 loop spans 16 amino acids. As DNA, the CDR3 is TGTGCCAGCAGTTTATTAGGGGACAACCCTAATCAGCCCCAGCATTTT. It specifies CASSLLGDNPNQPQHF.

V gene TRBV7-2 combines with J gene TRBJ1-3; no definite D call. The CDR3 has 14 amino acids. V lost 5 bases to trimming and J lost 0 bases, with 8 bases between them. The germline V gene encodes CDR1 SGHTA and CDR2 FQGNSA. This CDR3 is CASSTLISGNTIYF. CDR3 bases: TGTGCCAGCAGCACTCTTATCTCTGGAAACACCATATATTTT.

This sequence joins TRBV21-1 and TRBJ1-5; TRBD1 is the table's D call and was not checked against the DNA. TRBV21-1 is a known pseudogene. The CDR3 contains 16 residues. CDR3 residues: CASSKSGRQGRQPQHF. In DNA form, the CDR3 reads TGTGCCAGCAGCAAATCCGGCCGACAGGGCCGACAGCCCCAGCATTTT.

The V call is TRBV19, the J call TRBJ1-1, with a possible D match to TRBD1 (6 bases). The CDR3 runs 17 residues. V dropped 1 base and J dropped 3 bases, with 18 bases sitting between them. CDR1 is LNHDA, CDR2 SQIVND, per germline (reference sequence). The CDR3 protein is CASSIGLTGLWDTEAFF. The CDR3 nucleotides are TGTGCCAGTAGTATAGGGTTAACAGGGCTTTGGGACACTGAAGCTTTCTTT.

The chain joins TRBV5-1 to TRBJ1-5; 9 bases fit TRBD1. The CDR3 has 18 amino acids. The germline CDR1 and CDR2 sequences are SGHRS and YFSETQ. The ends lost 4 bases at V and 0 bases at J; junction bases unmatched: 11. The DNA for the CDR3 is TGCGCCAGCAGCCCGGGACAGGGATGGGCCTATAGCAATCAGCCCCAGCATTTT. Its translation is CASSPGQGWAYSNQPQHF.

The chain uses TRBV7-8 and TRBJ1-2; D call uncertain. The CDR3 length is 15 residues. V was clipped by 2 bases and J by 5 bases, with 15 bases between them. Germline-derived CDR1 and CDR2 are SGHVS and FQNEAQ. The CDR3 spells CASSLQTEEEYGYTF. CDR3 nucleotides: TGTGCCAGCAGCTTACAAACAGAAGAAGAGTATGGCTACACCTTC.

The chain links TRBV6-6 to TRBJ1-3, with D possibly matching TRBD1 (5 bases). V lost 8 bases to trimming and J lost 5 bases, with 10 bases between them. Germline CDR1 is MNHNY and CDR2 is SVGAGI (reference sequence). The CDR3 totals 12 residues. DNA of the CDR3: TGTGCCAGCCAAGGGGTGCGAAACACCATATATTTT. Translating it yields CASQGVRNTIYF.

Here the CDR3 reads CASSLVGQGRINTEAFF. CDR3 sequence (DNA): TGTGCCAGCAGCTTGGTTGGGCAGGGTCGGATCAACACTGAAGCTTTCTTT. The chain combines TRBV5-8 with TRBJ1-1; tentative D call: TRBD1 (5 bases). The CDR3 is 17 amino acids. With 0 bases removed from V and 2 bases from J, the gap between germline ends came to 17 bases. CDR1 and CDR2 (germline): SGHTS, YDEGEE.

In its sample, this clone was seen once. This chain joins TRBV2 and TRBJ1-2; possible D gene TRBD1, 5 bases. From germline, CDR1 is SNHLY and CDR2 FYNNEI. V lost 0 bases and J lost 7, with 6 bases in between. This CDR3 region has 12 residues. The chain's CDR3 is CASSEAGGGYTF. The CDR3 nucleotides read TGTGCCAGCAGTGAAGCCGGGGGTGGCTACACCTTC.

The rearrangement links TRBV6-5 to TRBJ1-2, with 10 bases fitting TRBD1. The CDR3 contains 14 residues. Germline CDR1 MNHEY, CDR2 SVGAGI. Trimming removed 8 bases from V and 7 bases from J; junction bases left unmatched: 10. The CDR3 is CASRSDRGHFGYTF. As DNA, the CDR3 is TGTGCCAGCCGGAGCGACAGGGGGCACTTTGGCTACACCTTC.

The rearrangement uses TRBV9 and TRBJ1-2; D might be TRBD1 (5 bases). V was clipped by 6 bases and J by 4 bases, with 16 bases between them. This CDR3 is 14 amino acids long. Germline V gene sequence: CDR1 SGDLS, CDR2 YYNGEE. CDR3 in DNA: TGTGCCAGCAACCGGGGGTCGGGTTTCTATGGCTACACCTTC. This encodes CASNRGSGFYGYTF.

The CDR3 DNA follows: TGTGCCAGCAGTTATGGCCAGTTGAACACTGAAGCTTTCTTT. This translates into CASSYGQLNTEAFF. V is TRBV6-5 and J is TRBJ1-1; D unclear. Germline lookup yields CDR1 MNHEY and CDR2 SVGAGI. The V end was cut by 3 bases, the J end by 0 bases, with 8 bases between. This CDR3 spans 14 amino acids.

This chain links TRBV15 with TRBJ2-2, with TRBD1 matching over 9 bases. Germline-derived CDR1 and CDR2 are LNHNV and YYDKDF (reference sequence). Losses at the gene ends were 1 base for V and 4 bases for J; bases not matched to a gene: 4. This CDR3 spans 16 amino acids. The CDR3 loop is CATSRGADRGTGELFF. The CDR3 nucleotides read TGTGCCACCAGCAGAGGGGCGGACAGGGGCACCGGGGAGCTGTTTTTT.

This chain joins TRBV14 and TRBJ1-2; no clear D gene. The CDR3 contains 15 residues. The germline gives CDR1 SGHDN, CDR2 FVKESK. With 1 base removed from V and 4 bases from J, the gap between germline ends came to 13 bases. CDR3 amino acids: CASSQVSSELYGYTF. DNA for the CDR3: TGTGCCAGCAGCCAAGTAAGCTCTGAGCTCTATGGCTACACCTTC.

The chain couples TRBV18 to TRBJ2-1; 10 nucleotides align to TRBD1. Germline-derived CDR1 and CDR2 are KGHSH and LQKENI. The V gene end was trimmed by 1 base and the J gene end by 5 bases; junction bases not matched to a gene: 5. This CDR3 region has 16 residues. The CDR3 sequence is CASSPRPGQGHNEQFF. The DNA of the CDR3 is TGTGCCAGCTCACCACGACCGGGACAGGGGCACAATGAGCAGTTCTTC.

Only one count was recorded for this clone. The chain couples TRBV11-2 to TRBJ1-2; 10 bases match TRBD1. Trimming removed 3 bases from V and 4 bases from J; junction bases left unmatched: 2. This CDR3 is built from 14 residues. Germline CDR1 reads SGHAT; CDR2 reads FQNNGV. CDR3 nucleotide sequence: TGTGCCAGCAGCTTGGGGGACAGGGGCTATGGCTACACCTTC. Amino acids: CASSLGDRGYGYTF. Based on the CDR3 plus reference TRBV11-2 and TRBJ1-2, the full variable domain is EAGVAQSPRYKIIEKRQSVAFWCNPISGHATLYWYQQILGQGPKLLIQFQNNGVVDDSQLPKDRFSAERLKGVDSTLKIQPAKLEDSAVYLCASSLGDRGYGYTFGSGTRLTVV.

The chain has TRBV6-2 or TRBV6-3 and TRBJ2-7; TRBD2 agrees at 7 bases. The CDR3 is made up of 19 amino acids. V was pared by 0 bases and J by 0 bases, with 14 bases of the junction left unmatched. Germline CDR1 MNHEY, CDR2 SVGEGT. The CDR3 reads CASSYSIGGGSTSSYEQYF. The CDR3 nucleotides read TGTGCCAGCAGTTACTCGATCGGCGGGGGTTCTACTAGCTCCTACGAGCAGTACTTC.